The sequence of this T cell receptor beta chain was determined in a study of CD8 T cells in Susac syndrome. RNA was extracted with the RNeasy kit, and a quantity of about 0.45 to 1 ug was reverse transcribed using random hexamers. immunoSEQ multiplex PCR amplified TCR beta CDR3 across 54 Vbeta, 13 Jbeta. MiXCR, run by TCRdb on the immunoSEQ multiplex PCR reads, gives a single entry per CDR3 protein. This sample carries roughly 130,000 distinct CDR3 sequences, 85% to 95% of them seen once, and the ten largest clones take over 0.095%. Sequencing of TCR beta was carried out in blood CD8+ and CD4+ T cells. The multiple sclerosis control group was made up of treatment-naive patients with stable or active relapsing-remitting disease. Sequencing used CD4+ T cells from PBMCs. The clonotype comes from a human donor with multiple sclerosis.

The CDR3 DNA sequence: TGTGCCAGCTCGAATTCTGGCGCCGGGGAGCTGTTTTTT. It codes for CASSNSGAGELFF. The J gene is TRBJ2-2, the V gene TRBV6-5, with unresolved D. The CDR3 is 13 residues long. CDR1 and CDR2 from the germline V gene are MNHEY and SVGAGI. Trimming stripped 8 bases from V and 6 bases from J, with 13 bases between.